This entry features one T cell receptor beta chain sequence. Source study methods: Counts of nucleated cells, estimated from reference gene primer amplification, were obtained. This table comes from immunoSEQ multiplex PCR, and its TCRdb copy is limited to in-frame clones, with some not included. Clone size and the V and J calls come from that table; the DNA yielded D and trimming. The sample includes 120,000 or so clones, roughly 75% of them seen just once. This sample is drawn from a study of blood T cell repertoires in COVID-19. Whole-study context: The United States, Italy and Spain were the sources of the acute and convalescent COVID-19 samples. T cells, B-cell-depleted T cells, or PBMCs supplied cDNA or gDNA.

The CDR3 contains 14 residues. Germline values: CDR1 SQVTM, CDR2 ANQGSEA. V dropped 4 bases and J dropped 3 bases, with 13 bases sitting between them. The V call is TRBV29-1, the J call TRBJ1-5, with TRBD1 as a possible D gene (6 bases). The sequence was collected from a man in his 60s with active or convalescent COVID-19. Sequencing used peripheral blood. The CDR3 DNA reads TGCAGCGTTGGAGCAGGGGACCCCAATCAGCCCCAGCATTTT. It is translated as CSVGAGDPNQPQHF.